This record looks at one T cell receptor beta chain sequence and its context. This clone was counted once. The clone's antigen remains unknown. No qualities accompany the bases; no much larger clone lies one base away. The sample's time point, from its label and the paper: baseline before first vaccination. Samples from vaccinated people were obtained from the UK trials COV001 and COV002, which included a single-blind randomized controlled phase 2/3 trial of AZD1222 (ChAdOx1 nCoV-19) in healthy adults. For TCRbeta chain sequencing, PBMC samples were collected from trial participants at day 0 and at day 28 after the second dose. The record originates from a study of T cell responses to AZD1222 COVID-19 vaccine (dated by TCRdb to 2020 to 2023). Turning to the overall study: Because spike-specific TCR depth and breadth did not differ between the two schedules, AZD1222 recipients who got a second dose at roughly 4 weeks were pooled with those who got a second dose at roughly 12 weeks. A total of just over 230 trial participants underwent TCR sequencing, of whom 207 had received two doses of AZD1222 and 26 had received two doses of the MenACWY control vaccine. Trial participants were enrolled into age subgroups of 18-55, 56-69 and 70-plus years, which contained about 150, 27 and 61 TCR-sequenced participants, respectively. Points the paper makes about the study in general: Reportedly, close to half of the unique spike-specific TCRs recognized epitopes lying outside the regions that are mutated in the B.1.351 and B.1.1.7 variants. In the small 56-69-year group, the increase in depth fell short of significance, most likely because of low power. Participants were mostly white British, with more females than males. The authors suggested clonal diversity may have been underestimated. The vaccine-associated CD4 TCRs covered the entire spike protein, and the dominant responses fell in regions 160-218 and 743-854. Because no day 14 peak-response samples were available, the repertoires could be characterized only after the peak T cell response. Conclusions about previously exposed vaccinees were limited because only six AZD1222 recipients were SARS-CoV-2 seropositive at baseline. After two AZD1222 doses, spike-specific TCR breadth and depth were significantly higher than at day 0 and than in MenACWY recipients.

In the germline V gene (reference sequence), CDR1 corresponds to DFQATT and CDR2 to SNEGSKA. The CDR3 runs 15 amino acids, cysteine and phenylalanine included. The read is trimmed to its CDR3 DNA, 45 bases read in frame from base 1. V drops 3 bases and J drops 0 bases, leaving 12 bases in between. The CDR3 regions of human TCRbeta chains were analyzed by immunosequencing. For the original study's pipeline: TCRs in the repertoires were compared against a reference library of SARS-CoV-2-specific TCRs that had been generated with the MIRA antigen-specificity platform. Breadth was defined as the fraction of unique TCRs that were SARS-CoV-2-associated. Depth was defined as the fraction of total T cells that were SARS-CoV-2-associated. Using the MIRA data, every spike-specific TCR was mapped to the spike region that the TCR reacted to and assigned to either a CD4 or a CD8 class. Log10-transformed breadth and depth values were compared by one-way ANOVA with Sidak's multiple comparisons tests. Drawn from immuneACCESS, this table holds only the in-frame rearrangements with V and J called that TCRdb kept. Clones are partly lost; checked studies trace under half to an unresolved V gene and leave the rest unexplained. V and J calls and clone size are given by that table; D and trimming were obtained from the DNA. This sample holds around 180,000 clones; 90% to 95% were observed only once. The ten biggest clones cover roughly 8.4% of the sample.

The sequence links TRBV20-1 to TRBJ2-1; there is no confident call for the D gene. The clonotype originates from an adult in good health. Sequencing was performed on peripheral blood, taken on day 0 of AZD1222 vaccination. The DNA sequence is given as TGCAGTGCTAGTAAGATTGCGGCCTCCTACAATGAGCAGTTCTTC. Its protein product is CSASKIAASYNEQFF.